The clone carrying this T cell receptor beta chain was detected only once. Antigen specificity is unknown. These data belong to a study of cytotoxic CD8 clonotypes in ibrutinib-treated CLL. On the study more broadly: Each sample contained, on average, under 260,000 productive templates and 75,000 to 100,000 productive rearrangements.

Points from the study as a whole: Clonality increased at ibrutinib response and stayed stable in sustained remission. At progression, however, it fell back toward baseline.

Profiled with immunoSEQ multiplex PCR; TCRdb holds only in-frame clones, not every one. The table lists some 100,000 clones, about 53% of them singletons. The CDR3 spans 15 residues. V lost 3 bases, J lost 11 bases, and 20 bases lay in between. CDR1 is KGHSH and CDR2 is LQKENI in the germline V gene. The material sequenced was PBMCs, taken after 24 months of ibrutinib treatment. The chain couples TRBV18 to TRBJ2-1, with D possibly being TRBD2 (6 bases). This receptor was taken from a human donor with chronic lymphocytic leukemia. Here the CDR3 DNA reads TGTGCCAGCTCACCTTTCGGGGGACTTACAACGCAGCAGTTCTTC. Translation: CASSPFGGLTTQQFF.